This TCR beta chain came from a study of blood T cell repertoires in COVID-19. The CDR3 has 15 amino acids. CDR1 and CDR2 (germline): SGHRS, YFSETQ. V dropped 4 bases and J dropped 4 bases, with 16 bases sitting between them. Some clones are missing from TCRdb's copy, which holds only in-frame ones; the method was immunoSEQ multiplex PCR. The sample lists around 450,000 clones; approximately 90% were seen once. The chain employs TRBV5-1 and TRBJ2-3; D ambiguous. The sequenced sample was peripheral blood. The receptor comes from a woman in her twenties or thirties with acute or convalescent COVID-19. The CDR3 DNA reads TGCGCCAGCAGCACAACGACTTCTGCGGCAGATACGCAGTATTTT. It codes for CASSTTTSAADTQYF.